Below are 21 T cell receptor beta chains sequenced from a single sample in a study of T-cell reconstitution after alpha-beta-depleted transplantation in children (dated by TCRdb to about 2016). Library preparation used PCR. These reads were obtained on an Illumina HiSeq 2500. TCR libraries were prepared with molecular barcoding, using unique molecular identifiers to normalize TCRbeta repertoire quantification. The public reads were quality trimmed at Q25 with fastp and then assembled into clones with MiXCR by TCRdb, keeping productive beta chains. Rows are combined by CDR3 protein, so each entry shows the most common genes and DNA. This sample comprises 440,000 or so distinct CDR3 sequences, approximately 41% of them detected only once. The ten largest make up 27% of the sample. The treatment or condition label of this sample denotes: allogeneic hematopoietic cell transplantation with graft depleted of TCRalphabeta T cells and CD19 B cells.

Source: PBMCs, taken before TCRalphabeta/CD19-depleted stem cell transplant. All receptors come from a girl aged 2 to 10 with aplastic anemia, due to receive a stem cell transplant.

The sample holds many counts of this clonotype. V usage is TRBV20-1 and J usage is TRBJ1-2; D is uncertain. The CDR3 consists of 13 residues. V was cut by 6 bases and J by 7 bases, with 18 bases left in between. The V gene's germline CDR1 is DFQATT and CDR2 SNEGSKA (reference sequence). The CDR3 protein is CSAPKEGLGGYTF. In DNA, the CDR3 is TGCAGTGCCCCTAAGGAGGGATTAGGTGGCTACACCTTC.

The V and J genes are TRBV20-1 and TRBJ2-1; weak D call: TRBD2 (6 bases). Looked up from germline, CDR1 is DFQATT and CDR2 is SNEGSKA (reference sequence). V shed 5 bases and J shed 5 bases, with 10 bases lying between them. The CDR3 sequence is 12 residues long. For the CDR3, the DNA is TGCAGTGCTCCGGGACTGCACAATGAGCAGTTCTTC. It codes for CSAPGLHNEQFF.

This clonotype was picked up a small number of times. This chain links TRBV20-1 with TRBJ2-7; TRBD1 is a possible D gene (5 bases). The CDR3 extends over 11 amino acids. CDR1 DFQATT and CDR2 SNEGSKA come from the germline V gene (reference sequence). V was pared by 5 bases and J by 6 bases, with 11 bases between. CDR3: CSAFWGGEQYF. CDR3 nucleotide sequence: TGCAGTGCTTTTTGGGGCGGCGAGCAGTACTTC.

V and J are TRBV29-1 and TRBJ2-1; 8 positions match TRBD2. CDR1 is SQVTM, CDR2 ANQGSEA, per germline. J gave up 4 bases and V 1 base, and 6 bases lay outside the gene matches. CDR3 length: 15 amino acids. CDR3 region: CSVEGTGGIYNEQFF. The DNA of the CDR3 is TGCAGCGTTGAAGGAACGGGAGGGATATACAATGAGCAGTTCTTC.

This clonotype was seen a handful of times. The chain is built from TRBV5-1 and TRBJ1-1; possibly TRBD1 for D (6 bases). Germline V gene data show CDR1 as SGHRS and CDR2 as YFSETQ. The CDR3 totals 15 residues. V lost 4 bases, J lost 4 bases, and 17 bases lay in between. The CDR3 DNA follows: TGCGCCAGCAGCCAACAGGGCGAGGGGAGCACTGAAGCTTTCTTT. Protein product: CASSQQGEGSTEAFF.

The CDR3 DNA reads as TGCGCCAGCAGCCAAGACGTCCGTACTGAGCAGTTCTTC. As protein: CASSQDVRTEQFF. The chain links TRBV4-1 to TRBJ2-1; no clear D. CDR1 MGHRA and CDR2 YSYEKL come from the germline V gene. V lost 0 bases to trimming and J lost 9 bases, with 9 bases between them. The CDR3 totals 13 residues.

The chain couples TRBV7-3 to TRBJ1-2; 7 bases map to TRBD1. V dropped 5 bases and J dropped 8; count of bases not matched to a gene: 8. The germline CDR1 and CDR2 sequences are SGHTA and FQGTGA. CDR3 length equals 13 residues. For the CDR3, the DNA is TGTGCCAGCAGCCACGACAGGGAAGGAGGCTACACCTTC. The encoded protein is CASSHDREGGYTF.

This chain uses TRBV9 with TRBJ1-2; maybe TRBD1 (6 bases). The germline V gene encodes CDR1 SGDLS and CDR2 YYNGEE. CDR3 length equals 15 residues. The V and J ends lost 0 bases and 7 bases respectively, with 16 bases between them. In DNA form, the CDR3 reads TGTGCCAGCAGCGTAGGGGGGCAGGGTAGTCTTGGCTACACCTTC. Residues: CASSVGGQGSLGYTF.

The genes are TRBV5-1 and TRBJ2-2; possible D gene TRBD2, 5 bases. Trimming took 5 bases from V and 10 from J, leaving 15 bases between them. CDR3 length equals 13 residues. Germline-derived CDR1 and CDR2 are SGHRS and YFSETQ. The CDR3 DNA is TGCGCCAGCAGTCAGGCACTAGTGGAGGAGCTGTTTTTT. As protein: CASSQALVEELFF.

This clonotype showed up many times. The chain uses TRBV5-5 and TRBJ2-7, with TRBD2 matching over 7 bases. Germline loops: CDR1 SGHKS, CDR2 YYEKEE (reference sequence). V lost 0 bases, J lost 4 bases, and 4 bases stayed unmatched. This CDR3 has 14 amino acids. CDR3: CASSLAVREYEQYF. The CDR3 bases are TGTGCCAGCAGCTTGGCCGTGCGGGAGTACGAGCAGTACTTC.

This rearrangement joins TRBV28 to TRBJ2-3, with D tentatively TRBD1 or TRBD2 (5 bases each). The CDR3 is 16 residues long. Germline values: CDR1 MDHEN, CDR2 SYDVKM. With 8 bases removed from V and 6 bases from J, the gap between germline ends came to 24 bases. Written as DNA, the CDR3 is TGTGCCAGCCGTAACCTCCGGGACCGTAACTTGGATACGCAGTATTTT. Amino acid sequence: CASRNLRDRNLDTQYF.

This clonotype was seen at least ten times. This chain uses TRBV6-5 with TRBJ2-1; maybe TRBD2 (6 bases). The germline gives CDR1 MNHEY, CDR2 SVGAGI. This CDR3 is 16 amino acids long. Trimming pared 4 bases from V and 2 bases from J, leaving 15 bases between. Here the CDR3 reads CASSFRDSSTYNEQFF. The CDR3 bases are TGTGCCAGCAGTTTCCGGGACTCCTCGACCTACAATGAGCAGTTCTTC.

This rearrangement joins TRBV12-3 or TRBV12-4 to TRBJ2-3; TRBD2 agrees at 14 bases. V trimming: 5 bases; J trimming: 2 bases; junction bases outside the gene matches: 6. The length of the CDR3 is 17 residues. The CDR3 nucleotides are TGTGCCAGCAGTCAGACTAGCGGGAGGGGCTCCACAGATACGCAGTATTTT. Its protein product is CASSQTSGRGSTDTQYF.

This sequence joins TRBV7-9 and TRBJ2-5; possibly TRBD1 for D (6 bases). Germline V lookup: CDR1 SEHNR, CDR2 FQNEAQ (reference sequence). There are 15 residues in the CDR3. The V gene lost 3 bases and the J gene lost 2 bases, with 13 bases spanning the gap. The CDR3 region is CASSFRDKRQETQYF. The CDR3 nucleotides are TGTGCCAGCAGCTTTCGGGACAAGAGGCAAGAGACCCAGTACTTC.

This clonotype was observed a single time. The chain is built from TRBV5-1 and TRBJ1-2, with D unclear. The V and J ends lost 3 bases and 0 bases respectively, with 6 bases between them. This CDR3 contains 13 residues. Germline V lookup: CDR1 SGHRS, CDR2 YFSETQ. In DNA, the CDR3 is TGCGCCAGCAGCTCCGTGACTAACTATGGCTACACCTTC. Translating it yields CASSSVTNYGYTF.

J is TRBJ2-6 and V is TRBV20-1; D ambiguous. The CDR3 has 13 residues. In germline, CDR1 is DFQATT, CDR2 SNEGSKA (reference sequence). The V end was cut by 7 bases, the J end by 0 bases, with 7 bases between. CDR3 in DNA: TGCAGTGGGTCAAGCTCTGGGGCCAACGTCCTGACTTTC. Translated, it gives CSGSSSGANVLTF.

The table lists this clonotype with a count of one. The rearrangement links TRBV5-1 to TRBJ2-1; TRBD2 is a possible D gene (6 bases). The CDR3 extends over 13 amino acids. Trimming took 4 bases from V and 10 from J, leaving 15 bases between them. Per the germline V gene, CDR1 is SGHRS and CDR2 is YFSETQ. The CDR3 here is CASSPTLSGEQFF. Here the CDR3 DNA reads TGCGCCAGCAGCCCAACCCTTAGCGGAGAGCAGTTCTTC.

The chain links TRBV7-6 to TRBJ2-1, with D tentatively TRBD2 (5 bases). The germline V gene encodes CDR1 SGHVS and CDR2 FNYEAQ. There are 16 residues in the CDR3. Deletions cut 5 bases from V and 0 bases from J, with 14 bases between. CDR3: CASSQTGGFSYNEQFF. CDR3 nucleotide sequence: TGTGCCAGCAGCCAAACCGGCGGGTTCTCCTACAATGAGCAGTTCTTC.

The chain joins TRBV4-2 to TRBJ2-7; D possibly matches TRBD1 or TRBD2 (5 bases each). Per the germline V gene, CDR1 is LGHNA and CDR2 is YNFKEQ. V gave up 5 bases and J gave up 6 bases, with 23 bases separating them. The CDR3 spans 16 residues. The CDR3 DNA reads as TGTGCCAGCAGCTCTACCGGGACCCCGTTTTCCGCCGAGCAGTACTTC. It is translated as CASSSTGTPFSAEQYF.

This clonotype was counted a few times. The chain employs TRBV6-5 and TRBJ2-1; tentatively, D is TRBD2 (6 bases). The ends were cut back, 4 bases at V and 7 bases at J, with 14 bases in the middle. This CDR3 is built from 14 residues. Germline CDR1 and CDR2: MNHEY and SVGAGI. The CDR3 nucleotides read TGTGCCAGCAGTTTCCCCAGGGCGGGAAATGAGCAGTTCTTC. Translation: CASSFPRAGNEQFF.

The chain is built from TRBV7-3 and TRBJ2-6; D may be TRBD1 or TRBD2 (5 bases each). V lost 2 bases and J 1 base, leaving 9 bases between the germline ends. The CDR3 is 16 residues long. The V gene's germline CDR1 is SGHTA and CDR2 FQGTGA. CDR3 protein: CASSLLGTSGANVLTF. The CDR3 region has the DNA TGTGCCAGCAGCTTACTCGGGACGTCTGGGGCCAACGTCCTGACTTTC.